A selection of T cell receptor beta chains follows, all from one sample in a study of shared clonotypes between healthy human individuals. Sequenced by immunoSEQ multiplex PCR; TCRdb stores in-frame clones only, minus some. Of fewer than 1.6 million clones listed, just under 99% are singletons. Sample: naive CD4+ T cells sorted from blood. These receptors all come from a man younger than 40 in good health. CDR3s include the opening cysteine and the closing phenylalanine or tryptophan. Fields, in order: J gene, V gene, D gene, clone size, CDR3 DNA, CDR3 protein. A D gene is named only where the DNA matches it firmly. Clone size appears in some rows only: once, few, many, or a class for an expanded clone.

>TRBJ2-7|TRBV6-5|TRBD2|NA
TGTGCCAGCAGACCAAGCGGGAGCTCCTACGAGCAGTACTTC
CASRPSGSSYEQYF
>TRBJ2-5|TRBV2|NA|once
TGTGCCAGCAGTGGGGGACTTCAAGAGACCCAGTACTTC
CASSGGLQETQYF
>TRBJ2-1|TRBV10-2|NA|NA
TGCGCCAGCAGTGAGCAGAGTTACAATGAGCAGTTCTTC
CASSEQSYNEQFF
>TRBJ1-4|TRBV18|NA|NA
TGTGCCAGCTATAGGCCAGTGGGTCCGTCGTCGGAACTGTTTTTT
CASYRPVGPSSELFF
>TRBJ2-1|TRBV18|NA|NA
TGTGCCAGCTCACCAATGAGGGGGGCCCTCGGAGAGCAGTTCTTC
CASSPMRGALGEQFF
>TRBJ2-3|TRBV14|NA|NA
TGTGCCAGCAGCTCCCACGTCCTCAATACGCAGTATTTT
CASSSHVLNTQYF
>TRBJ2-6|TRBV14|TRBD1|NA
TGTGCCAGCAGCCAAGATAGGGGGCCTGGGGCCAACGTCCTGACTTTC
CASSQDRGPGANVLTF
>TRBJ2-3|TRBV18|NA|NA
TGTGCCAGCTCGCTACAGGGAATCGATACGCAGTATTTT
CASSLQGIDTQYF
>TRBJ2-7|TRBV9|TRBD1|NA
TGTGCCAGCAGCGTAGGTCTGGGGGACAGGGAACGAAGCGAGCAGTACTTC
CASSVGLGDRERSEQYF
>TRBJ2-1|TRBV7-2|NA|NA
TGTGCCAGCAGCTGGGCAGGGTTCGATGAGCAGTTCTTC
CASSWAGFDEQFF
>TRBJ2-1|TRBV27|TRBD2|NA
TGTGCCAGCAGTTTATTCTCGGGACTAGCGGGCCCGCGTCTTCCTGAGCAGTTCTTC
CASSLFSGLAGPRLPEQFF
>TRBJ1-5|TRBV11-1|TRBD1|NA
TGTGCCAGCAGCCCCCGACAGGGCCTAGGCAATCAGCCCCAGCATTTT
CASSPRQGLGNQPQHF
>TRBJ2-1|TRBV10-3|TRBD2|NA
TGTGCCACCGCCTTCCTAGCGGGACCAGACAATGAGCAGTTCTTC
CATAFLAGPDNEQFF
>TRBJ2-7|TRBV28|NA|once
TGTGCCAGCAGTCTTCCCCGGGGGCAGACCGTAAAAGAGCAGTACTTC
CASSLPRGQTVKEQYF
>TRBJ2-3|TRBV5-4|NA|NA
TGTGCCAGCAGCTCCGGGGGCGGCACAGATACGCAGTATTTT
CASSSGGGTDTQYF